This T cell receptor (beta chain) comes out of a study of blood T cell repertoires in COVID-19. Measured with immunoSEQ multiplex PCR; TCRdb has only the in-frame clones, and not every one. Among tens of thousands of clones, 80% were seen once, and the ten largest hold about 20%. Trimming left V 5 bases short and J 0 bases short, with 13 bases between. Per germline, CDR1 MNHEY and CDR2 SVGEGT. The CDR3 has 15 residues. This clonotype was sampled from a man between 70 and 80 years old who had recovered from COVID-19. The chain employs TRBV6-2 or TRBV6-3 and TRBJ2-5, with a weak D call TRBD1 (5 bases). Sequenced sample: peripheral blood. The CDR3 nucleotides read TGTGCCAGCAGTCCCCAGACAGTTTACCAAGAGACCCAGTACTTC. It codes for CASSPQTVYQETQYF.